This TCR beta chain stems from a study of blood T cell repertoires in COVID-19 (dated by TCRdb to the early 2020s). Background for the entire study: Collaborator samples came from the United States, Italy and Spain and covered acute and convalescent phases of COVID-19. The repertoires were released in a freely available public database intended as a resource for research on the immune response to SARS-CoV-2. Samples came from the ongoing ImmuneRACE study (first 160 participants) plus 1,254 subjects from 6 global collaborators. A de-identified subject ID, COVID-19 status, age in years and sex were almost always included in the sample metadata. Deeply sampled blood TCRbeta repertoires from subjects exposed to, actively infected with, or recovered from COVID-19 were included in the dataset. Where available, HLA class I and class II types were obtained from metadata supplied by the sample provider rather than from assay-based typing. The material from the prospective study consisted of cDNA or gDNA derived from T cells, B-cell-depleted T cells, or PBMCs.

Points on this clone: Which antigen it targets is not known. The sample holds no much larger clone one base away, and base qualities are not on file.

TCRbeta CDR3 regions were amplified from genomic DNA by means of the immunoSEQ Assay, a bias-controlled multiplex PCR. The original pipeline was this. The number of nucleated cells in each sample was estimated from the amplification of reference gene primers within the assay. To quantify the absolute abundance of each unique TCRbeta CDR3 rearrangement, sequence reads were collapsed and filtered. For each sample, productive Simpson clonality was calculated by taking the square root of Simpson's diversity index across productive rearrangements. TCRdb's version of the immuneACCESS table is confined to in-frame rearrangements and falls short of the full clone set. An unresolved V gene accounts for under half of the shortfall where checked; the remainder is of unknown origin. Clone size and V and J calls were adopted from that table, with D and trimming inferred from the DNA. Recorded for this sample are 350,000 to 550,000 clones; 75% to 90% of them occurred a single time. Roughly 1.1% of the sample is in the top ten clones.

Paper-wide results and their limitations: The amount of clinical and demographic metadata varied by source and participant and was provided uncurated.

Participants in the prospective study were aged roughly 18 to 100 years, lived in some 24 United States geographic areas, and enrolled through a virtual design. Cohort assignment in the prospective study relied on participant-reported clinical history from a screening survey and a study questionnaire. For ImmuneRACE Cohort 3, a participant was defined as recovered based on two consecutive negative NP/OP PCR tests, clearance by a healthcare professional, or resolution of symptoms. Mobile phlebotomists in the prospective study collected whole blood, serum and a nasopharyngeal or oropharyngeal swab from every participant. Additional blood draws and questionnaires over a 2-month period could optionally be provided by prospective study participants. Before DNA extraction, prospective study blood samples were shipped either frozen or at room temperature. Clipping removes 5 bases from V and 3 bases from J, with 10 as the unmatched junction base count. From the cysteine through the phenylalanine, the CDR3 covers 16 amino acids. The only DNA kept is the CDR3, 48 bases in frame from the first base. According to the germline V gene (reference sequence), CDR1 reads LNHDA and CDR2 reads SQIVND.

The sequenced sample consisted of PBMCs or T cells enriched from blood (not recorded which). This receptor was identified in a man aged 25-45 years who had recovered from COVID-19. The sequence is built from TRBV19 and TRBJ2-5; TRBD1 aligns with 9 central bases. The CDR3 has the sequence CASSHRAGTGKETQYF. In nucleotides, the sequence is TGTGCCAGTAGTCATCGCGCCGGGACAGGGAAAGAGACCCAGTACTTC.